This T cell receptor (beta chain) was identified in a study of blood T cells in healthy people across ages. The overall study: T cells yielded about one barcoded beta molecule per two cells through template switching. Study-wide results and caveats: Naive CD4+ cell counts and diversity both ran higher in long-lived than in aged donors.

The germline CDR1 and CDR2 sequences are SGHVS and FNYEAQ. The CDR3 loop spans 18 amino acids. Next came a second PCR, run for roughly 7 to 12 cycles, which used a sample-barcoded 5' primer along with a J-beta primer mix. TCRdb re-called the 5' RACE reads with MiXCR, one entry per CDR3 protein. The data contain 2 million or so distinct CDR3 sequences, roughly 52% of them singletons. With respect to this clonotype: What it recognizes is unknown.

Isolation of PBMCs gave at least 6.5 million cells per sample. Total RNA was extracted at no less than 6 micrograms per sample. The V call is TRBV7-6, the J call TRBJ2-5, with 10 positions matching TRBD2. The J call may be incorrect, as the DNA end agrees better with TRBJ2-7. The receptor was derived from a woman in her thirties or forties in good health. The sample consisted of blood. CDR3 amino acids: CASSPSTSVAGGQGEQYF. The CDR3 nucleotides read TGTGCCAGCAGCCCCAGCACTTCGGTAGCGGGGGGTCAGGGCGAGCAGTACTTC.